This TCR beta chain stems from a study of OX40 agonist ivuxolimab in advanced cancers. Study-wide context: Intravenous ivuxolimab was administered to patients every 2 weeks at 0.01 to 10 mg/kg. From roughly 20 to 85 years was the age range, with a mean of 60 years, and over 80% were male.

Turning to this clone: Its matching antigen is unknown.

Patients had blood sampled at baseline and again on cycle 4 day 1 and cycle 7 day 1. Assay used: immunoSEQ multiplex PCR; TCRdb lists only in-frame clones, some missing. The sample lists 55,000 to 85,000 clones; over 75% were seen once. Findings of the study overall: The average count of expanded clones was higher among CD8+ T cells than among CD4+.

The sequence was collected from an adult with an advanced solid tumor such as melanoma, head and neck, liver or kidney cancer. The sample here was CD4+ or CD8+ T cells sorted from blood, taken in a trial of the OX40 agonist ivuxolimab.

The CDR3 DNA sequence: TGTGCCAGCAGCCGCCGGGCCCAATCCCACTCTGGAAACACCATATATTTT. As protein: CASSRRAQSHSGNTIYF. The V call is TRBV7-6, the J call TRBJ1-3; D ambiguous. This CDR3 comprises 17 residues. Trimming pared 5 bases from V and 0 bases from J, leaving 17 bases between. Per the germline V gene, CDR1 is SGHVS and CDR2 is FNYEAQ.